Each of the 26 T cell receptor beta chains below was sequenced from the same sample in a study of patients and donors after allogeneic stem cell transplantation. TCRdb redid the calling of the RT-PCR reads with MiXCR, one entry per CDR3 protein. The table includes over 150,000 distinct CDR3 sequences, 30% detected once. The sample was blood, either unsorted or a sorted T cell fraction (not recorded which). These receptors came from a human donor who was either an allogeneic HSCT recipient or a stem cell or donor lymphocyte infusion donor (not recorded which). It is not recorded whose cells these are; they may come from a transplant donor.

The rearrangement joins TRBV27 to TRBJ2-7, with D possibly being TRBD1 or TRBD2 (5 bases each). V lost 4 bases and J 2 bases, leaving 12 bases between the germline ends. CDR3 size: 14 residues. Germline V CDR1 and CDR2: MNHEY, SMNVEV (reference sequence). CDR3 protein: CASSSRDGPYEQYF. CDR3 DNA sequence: TGTGCCAGCAGTTCCCGGGACGGCCCCTACGAGCAGTACTTC.

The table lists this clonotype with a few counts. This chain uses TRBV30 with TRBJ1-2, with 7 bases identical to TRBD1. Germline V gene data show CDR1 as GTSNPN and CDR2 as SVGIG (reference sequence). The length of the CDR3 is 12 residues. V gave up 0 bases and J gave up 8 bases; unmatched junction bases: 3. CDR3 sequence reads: CAWSVQGPGYTF. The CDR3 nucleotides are TGTGCCTGGAGTGTACAGGGGCCCGGCTACACCTTC. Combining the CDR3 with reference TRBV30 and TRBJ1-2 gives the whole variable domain SQTIHQWPATLVQPVGSPLSLECTVEGTSNPNLYWYRQAAGRGLQLLFYSVGIGQISSEVPQNLSASRPQDRQFILSSKKLLLSDSGFYLCAWSVQGPGYTFGSGTRLTVV.

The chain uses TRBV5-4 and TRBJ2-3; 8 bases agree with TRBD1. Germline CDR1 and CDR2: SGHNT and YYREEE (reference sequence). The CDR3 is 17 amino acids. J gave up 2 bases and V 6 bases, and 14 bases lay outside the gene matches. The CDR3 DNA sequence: TGTGCCAGCACTCCACTCGATGGGACAGGCCCCACAGATACGCAGTATTTT. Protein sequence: CASTPLDGTGPTDTQYF.

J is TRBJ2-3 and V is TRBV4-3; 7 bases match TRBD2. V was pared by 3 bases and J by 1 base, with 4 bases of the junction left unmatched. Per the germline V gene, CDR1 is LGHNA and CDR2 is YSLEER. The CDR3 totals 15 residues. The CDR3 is CASSQTSWGTDTQYF. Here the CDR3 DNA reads TGCGCCAGCAGCCAGACTAGCTGGGGCACAGATACGCAGTATTTT.

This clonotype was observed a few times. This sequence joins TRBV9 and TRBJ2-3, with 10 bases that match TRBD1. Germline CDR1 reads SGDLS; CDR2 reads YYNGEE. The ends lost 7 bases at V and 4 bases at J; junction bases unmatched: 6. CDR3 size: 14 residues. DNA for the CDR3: TGTGCCAGCGGGACAGGGGCGGGCCCAGATACGCAGTATTTT. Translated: CASGTGAGPDTQYF. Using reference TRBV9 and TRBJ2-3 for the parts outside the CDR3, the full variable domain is DSGVTQTPKHLITATGQRVTLRCSPRSGDLSVYWYQQSLDQGLQFLIQYYNGEERAKGNILERFSAQQFPDLHSELNLSSLELGDSALYFCASGTGAGPDTQYFGPGTRLTVL.

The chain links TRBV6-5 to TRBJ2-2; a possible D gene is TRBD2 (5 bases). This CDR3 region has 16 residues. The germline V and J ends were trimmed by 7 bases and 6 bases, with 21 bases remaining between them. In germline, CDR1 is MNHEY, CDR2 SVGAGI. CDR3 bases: TGTGCCAGCAAACGGGGTCCAGGATCCCATCCCGGGGAGCTGTTTTTT. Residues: CASKRGPGSHPGELFF.

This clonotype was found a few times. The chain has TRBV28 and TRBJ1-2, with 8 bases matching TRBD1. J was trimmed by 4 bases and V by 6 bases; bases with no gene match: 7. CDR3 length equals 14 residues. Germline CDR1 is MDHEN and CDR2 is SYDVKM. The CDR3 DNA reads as TGTGCCAGCAGCTCCGGGACAGGTACCTATGGCTACACCTTC. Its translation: CASSSGTGTYGYTF.

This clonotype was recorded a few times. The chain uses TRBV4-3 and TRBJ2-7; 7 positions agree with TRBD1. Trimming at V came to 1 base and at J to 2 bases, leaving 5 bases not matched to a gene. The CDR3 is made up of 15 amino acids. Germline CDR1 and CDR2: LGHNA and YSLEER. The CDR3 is CASSQVFGQAYEQYF. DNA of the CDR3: TGCGCCAGCAGCCAAGTATTCGGACAGGCCTACGAGCAGTACTTC.

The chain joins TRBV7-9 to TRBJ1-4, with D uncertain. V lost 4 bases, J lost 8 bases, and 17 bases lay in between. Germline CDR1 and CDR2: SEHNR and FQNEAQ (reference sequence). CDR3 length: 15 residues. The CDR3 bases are TGTGCCAGCAGCTCCCGTGGGGTGTTCGGAGAAAAACTGTTTTTT. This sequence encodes CASSSRGVFGEKLFF.

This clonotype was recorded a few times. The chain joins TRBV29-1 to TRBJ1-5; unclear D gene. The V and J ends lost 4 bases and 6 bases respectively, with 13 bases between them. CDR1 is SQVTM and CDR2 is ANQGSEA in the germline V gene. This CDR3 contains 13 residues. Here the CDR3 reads CSVGGGFGQPQHF. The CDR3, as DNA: TGCAGCGTTGGAGGCGGGTTTGGTCAGCCCCAGCATTTT.

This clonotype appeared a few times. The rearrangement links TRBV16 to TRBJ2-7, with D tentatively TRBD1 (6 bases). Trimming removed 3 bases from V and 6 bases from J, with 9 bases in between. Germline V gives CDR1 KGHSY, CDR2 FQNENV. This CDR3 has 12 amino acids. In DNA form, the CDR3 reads TGTGCCAGCAGCCAGCAAGGGGGCGAGCAGTACTTC. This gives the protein CASSQQGGEQYF.

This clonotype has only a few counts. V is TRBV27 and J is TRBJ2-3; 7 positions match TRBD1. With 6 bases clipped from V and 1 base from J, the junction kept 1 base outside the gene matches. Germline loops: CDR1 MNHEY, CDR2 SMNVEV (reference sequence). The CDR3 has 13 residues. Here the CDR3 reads CASRRGRTDTQYF. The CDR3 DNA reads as TGTGCCAGCAGGAGGGGGCGCACAGATACGCAGTATTTT.

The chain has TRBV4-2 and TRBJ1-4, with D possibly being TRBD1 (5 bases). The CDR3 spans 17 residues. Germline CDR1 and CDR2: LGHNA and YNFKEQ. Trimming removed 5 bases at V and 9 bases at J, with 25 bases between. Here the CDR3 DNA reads TGTGCCAGCAGCAGGGGACTTCCGCGGACATCGGCTCAAAAACTGTTTTTT. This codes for CASSRGLPRTSAQKLFF.

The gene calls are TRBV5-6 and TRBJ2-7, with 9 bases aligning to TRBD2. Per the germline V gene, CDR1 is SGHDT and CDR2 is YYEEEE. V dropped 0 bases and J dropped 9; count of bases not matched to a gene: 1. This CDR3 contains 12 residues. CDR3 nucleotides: TGTGCCAGCAGCTTGGGAGCGGGAGGGCAGTACTTC. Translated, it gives CASSLGAGGQYF. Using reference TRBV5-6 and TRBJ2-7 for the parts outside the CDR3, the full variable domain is DAGVTQSPTHLIKTRGQQVTLRCSPKSGHDTVSWYQQALGQGPQFIFQYYEEEERQRGNFPDRFSGHQFPNYSSELNVNALLLGDSALYLCASSLGAGGQYFGPGTRLTVT.

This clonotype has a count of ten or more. The CDR3 DNA reads as TGTGCCAGCAGCCCACGGACAGGTGGGCAGCCCCAGCATTTT. Its protein is CASSPRTGGQPQHF. This chain connects TRBV7-2 to TRBJ1-5, with 7 nucleotides matching TRBD1. Germline V CDR1 and CDR2: SGHTA, FQGNSA. The CDR3 sequence is 14 residues long. The J segment lost 7 bases and the V segment lost 5 bases, leaving 8 bases of the junction unmatched. Based on the CDR3 plus reference TRBV7-2 and TRBJ1-5, the full variable domain is GAGVSQSPSNKVTEKGKDVELRCDPISGHTALYWYRQSLGQGLEFLIYFQGNSAPDKSGLPSDRFSAERTGGSVSTLTIQRTQQEDSAVYLCASSPRTGGQPQHFGDGTRLSIL.

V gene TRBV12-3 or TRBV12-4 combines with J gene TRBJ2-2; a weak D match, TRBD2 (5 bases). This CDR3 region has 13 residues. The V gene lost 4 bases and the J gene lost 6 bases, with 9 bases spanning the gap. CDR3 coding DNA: TGTGCCAGCAGTTCGGGATGGGCCGGGGAGCTGTTTTTT. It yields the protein CASSSGWAGELFF.

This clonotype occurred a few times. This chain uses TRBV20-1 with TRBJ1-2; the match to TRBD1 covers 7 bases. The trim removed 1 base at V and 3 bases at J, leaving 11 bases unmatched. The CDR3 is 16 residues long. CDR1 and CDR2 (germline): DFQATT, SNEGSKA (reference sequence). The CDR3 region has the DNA TGCAGTGCTAGAGTCAAGGGAGCAGGGGGTGACTATGGCTACACCTTC. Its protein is CSARVKGAGGDYGYTF.

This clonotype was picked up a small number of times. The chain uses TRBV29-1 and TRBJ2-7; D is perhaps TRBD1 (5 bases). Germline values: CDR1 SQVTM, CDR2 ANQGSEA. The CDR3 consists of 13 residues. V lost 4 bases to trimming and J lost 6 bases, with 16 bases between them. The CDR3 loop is CSVVLQVSSEQYF. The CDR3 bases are TGCAGCGTTGTATTACAGGTATCTTCCGAGCAGTACTTC.

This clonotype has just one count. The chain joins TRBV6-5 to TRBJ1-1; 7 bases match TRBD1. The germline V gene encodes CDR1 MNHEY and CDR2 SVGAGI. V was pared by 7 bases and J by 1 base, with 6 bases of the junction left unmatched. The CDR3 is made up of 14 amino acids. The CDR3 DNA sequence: TGTGCCAGCACTAGACAGGGAAGGAACACTGAAGCTTTCTTT. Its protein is CASTRQGRNTEAFF.

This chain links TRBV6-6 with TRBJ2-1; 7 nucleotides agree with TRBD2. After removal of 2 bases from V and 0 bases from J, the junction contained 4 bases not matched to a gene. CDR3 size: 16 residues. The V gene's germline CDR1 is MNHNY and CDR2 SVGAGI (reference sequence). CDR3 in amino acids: CASSYGRESSYNEQFF. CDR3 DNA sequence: TGTGCCAGCAGTTACGGGCGGGAGAGCTCCTACAATGAGCAGTTCTTC.

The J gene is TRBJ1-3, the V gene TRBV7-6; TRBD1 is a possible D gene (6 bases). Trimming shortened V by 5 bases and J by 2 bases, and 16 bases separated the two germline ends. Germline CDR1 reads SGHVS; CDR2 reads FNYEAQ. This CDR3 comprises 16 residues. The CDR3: CASSPVVGGPGNTIYF. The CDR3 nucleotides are TGTGCCAGCAGCCCGGTGGTGGGGGGGCCTGGAAACACCATATATTTT.

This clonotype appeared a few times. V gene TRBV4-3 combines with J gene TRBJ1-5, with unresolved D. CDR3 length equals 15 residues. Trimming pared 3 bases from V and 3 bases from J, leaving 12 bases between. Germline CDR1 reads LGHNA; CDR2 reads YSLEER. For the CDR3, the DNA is TGCGCCAGCAGCCAGAACAACGCGAACAATCAGCCCCAGCATTTT. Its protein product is CASSQNNANNQPQHF.

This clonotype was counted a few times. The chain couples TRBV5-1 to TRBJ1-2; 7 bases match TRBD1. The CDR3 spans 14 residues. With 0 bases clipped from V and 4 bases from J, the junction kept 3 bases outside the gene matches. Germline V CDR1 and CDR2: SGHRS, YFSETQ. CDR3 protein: CASSLGTGTYGYTF. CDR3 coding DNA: TGCGCCAGCAGCTTGGGGACAGGTACCTATGGCTACACCTTC.

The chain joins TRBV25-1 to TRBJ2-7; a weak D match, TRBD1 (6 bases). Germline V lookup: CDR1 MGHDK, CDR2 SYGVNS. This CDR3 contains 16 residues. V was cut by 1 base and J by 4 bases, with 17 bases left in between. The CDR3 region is CASSEFFGRGRYEQYF. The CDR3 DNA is TGTGCCAGCAGTGAATTCTTCGGCAGGGGAAGGTACGAGCAGTACTTC.

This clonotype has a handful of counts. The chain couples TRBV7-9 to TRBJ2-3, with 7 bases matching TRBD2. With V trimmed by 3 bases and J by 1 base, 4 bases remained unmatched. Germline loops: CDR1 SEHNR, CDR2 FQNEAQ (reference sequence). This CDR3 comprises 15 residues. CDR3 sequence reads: CASSLRLAGTDTQYF. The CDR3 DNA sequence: TGTGCCAGCAGCTTGAGGCTAGCGGGCACAGATACGCAGTATTTT.

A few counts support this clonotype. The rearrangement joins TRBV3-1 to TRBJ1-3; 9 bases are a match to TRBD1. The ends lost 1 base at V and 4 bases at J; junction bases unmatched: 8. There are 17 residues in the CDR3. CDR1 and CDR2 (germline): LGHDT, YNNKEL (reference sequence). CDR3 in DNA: TGTGCCAGCAGCCAAGGGACAGGGGTACTATCCGGAAACACCATATATTTT. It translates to CASSQGTGVLSGNTIYF.